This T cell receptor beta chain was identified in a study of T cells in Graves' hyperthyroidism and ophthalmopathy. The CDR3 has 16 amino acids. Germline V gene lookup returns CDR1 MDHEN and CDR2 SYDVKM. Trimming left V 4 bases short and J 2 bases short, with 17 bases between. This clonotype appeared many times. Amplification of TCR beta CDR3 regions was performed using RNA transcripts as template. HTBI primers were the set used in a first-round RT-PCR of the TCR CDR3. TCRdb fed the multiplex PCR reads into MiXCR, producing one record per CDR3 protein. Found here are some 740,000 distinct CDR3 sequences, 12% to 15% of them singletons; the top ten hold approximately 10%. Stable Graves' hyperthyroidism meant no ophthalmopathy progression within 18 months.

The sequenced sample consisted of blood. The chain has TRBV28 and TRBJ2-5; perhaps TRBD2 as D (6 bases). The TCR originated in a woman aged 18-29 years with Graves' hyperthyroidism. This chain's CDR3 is CASSSPILADQETQYF. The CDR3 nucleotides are TGTGCCAGCAGTTCTCCAATTTTAGCGGATCAAGAGACCCAGTACTTC.